This TCR beta chain was observed in a study of shared clonotypes between healthy human individuals. Overall study findings and caveats: Approximately 5% of naive CD4 clonotypes were shared across a few donors.

Naive CD8 isolation took CD45RO-negative cells positively selected for CCR7 and excluded terminally differentiated effector memory CD45RA+ cells. At the deep level, the assay was run. TCRdb's copy holds only in-frame clones and misses some; the assay was immunoSEQ multiplex PCR. The profile shows some 2 million clones, around 96% of them singletons. With 3 bases removed from V and 0 bases from J, the gap between germline ends came to 6 bases. Germline CDR1 MGHRA, CDR2 YSYEKL. The CDR3 totals 13 residues. As regards this clone: The antigen is undetermined. The sample holds other DNA sequences that translate to the same CDR3.

Specimen: naive CD8+ T cells sorted from blood. The chain joins TRBV4-1 to TRBJ2-7; no definite D call. This sequence was found in a man aged 18 to 35 in good health. The CDR3, as DNA: TGCGCCAGCAGCCAGGTCCCCTCCTACGAGCAGTACTTC. The encoded protein is CASSQVPSYEQYF.